One and the same sample provided the 25 T cell receptor beta chains below, sequenced in a study of early stage breast cancer tumors (dated by TCRdb to between 2016 and 2019). Libraries were prepared through the immunoSEQ multiplex PCR assay. The immuneACCESS repertoire file appears here via TCRdb, limited to in-frame rearrangements. These files lack a portion of the clones; in checked studies, under half of the deficit traces to unresolved V genes, and the cause of the others is not known. The sample table records some 20,000 clones; about 86% of these occur just once. Of the sample, about 1.8% is held by the ten largest clones. The material sequenced was blood. These receptors all stem from a person aged 70 to 79 with breast cancer.

The chain is built from TRBV19 and TRBJ1-5; possible D gene TRBD1, 5 bases. Trimming left V 6 bases short and J 0 bases short, with 12 bases between. CDR3 size: 15 residues. Germline CDR1 and CDR2: LNHDA and SQIVND (reference sequence). The CDR3 DNA sequence: TGTGCCAGTAGGCCCGCGGGGCTTAGCAATCAGCCCCAGCATTTT. Amino acid sequence: CASRPAGLSNQPQHF. The whole variable domain, remainder taken from reference TRBV19 and TRBJ1-5, is DGGITQSPKYLFRKEGQNVTLSCEQNLNHDAMYWYRQDPGQGLRLIYYSQIVNDFQKGDIAEGYSVSREKKESFPLTVTSAQKNPTAFYLCASRPAGLSNQPQHFGDGTRLSIL.

The rearrangement links TRBV7-2 to TRBJ1-1; D is undetermined. The CDR3 extends over 15 amino acids. V was trimmed by 6 bases and J by 0 bases, leaving 14 bases between them. Germline lookup yields CDR1 SGHTA and CDR2 FQGNSA. The CDR3 nucleotides read TGTGCCAGCAGATTGGGTAGCGGCGTGAACACTGAAGCTTTCTTT. Protein sequence: CASRLGSGVNTEAFF.

Regarding this clone: An end of the junction does not agree with germline; a read error may underlie this. The V call is TRBV19, the J call TRBJ1-1; D is perhaps TRBD1 (5 bases). In germline, CDR1 is LNHDA, CDR2 SQIVND (reference sequence). The CDR3 loop spans 14 amino acids. CDR3 DNA: TGTGCCAGTAGTGTAGACAGACTGGCCACTGAAGCTTTCTTT. Translated, it gives CASSVDRLATEAFF.

The V call is TRBV5-4, the J call TRBJ2-3, with D possibly being TRBD2 (7 bases). This CDR3 is built from 15 residues. V was pared by 4 bases and J by 0 bases, with 12 bases between. Germline assignment: CDR1 SGHNT and CDR2 YYREEE (reference sequence). The CDR3 DNA is TGTGCCAGCAGCCCCGGGGGGCTTAGCACAGATACGCAGTATTTT. Its protein product is CASSPGGLSTDTQYF.

This chain joins TRBV18 and TRBJ1-3; 7 bases align to TRBD1. There are 15 residues in the CDR3. In germline, CDR1 is KGHSH, CDR2 LQKENI. The ends lost 4 bases at V and 4 bases at J; junction bases unmatched: 7. DNA of the CDR3: TGTGCCAGCTCACTTCAGGGGGTTGGCGGAAACACCATATATTTT. It translates to CASSLQGVGGNTIYF.

V gene TRBV7-3 combines with J gene TRBJ2-1, with D possibly matching TRBD1 (5 bases). V was cut by 5 bases and J by 8 bases, with 13 bases left in between. In germline, CDR1 is SGHTA, CDR2 FQGTGA. The CDR3 is made up of 13 amino acids. CDR3 bases: TGTGCCAGCAGCCCCTCAAGGGGCGATGAGCAGTTCTTC. Protein sequence: CASSPSRGDEQFF.

The chain links TRBV28 to TRBJ2-5; D gene ambiguous. The CDR3 is 15 residues long. Germline loops: CDR1 MDHEN, CDR2 SYDVKM. Deletions cut 6 bases from V and 0 bases from J, with 14 bases between. In DNA form, the CDR3 reads TGTGCCAGCAGCAATCGTCAGGTATACCAAGAGACCCAGTACTTC. It specifies CASSNRQVYQETQYF.

Only one count was recorded for this clone. The J gene is TRBJ1-1, the V gene TRBV6-5; 9 bases agree with TRBD1. The length of the CDR3 is 15 residues. Germline CDR1 MNHEY, CDR2 SVGAGI. J gave up 5 bases and V 2 bases, and 6 bases lay outside the gene matches. As DNA, the CDR3 is TGTGCCAGCAGTTACGCTACAGGGGGCTGGACTGAAGCTTTCTTT. Protein product: CASSYATGGWTEAFF.

This rearrangement joins TRBV5-1 to TRBJ2-3, with 12 positions matching TRBD2. The CDR3 runs to 18 residues. Losses at the gene ends were 4 bases for V and 5 bases for J; bases not matched to a gene: 14. CDR1 and CDR2 from the germline V gene are SGHRS and YFSETQ. The CDR3 loop is CASSPYIGLAGPVDTQYF. The DNA of the CDR3 is TGCGCCAGCAGCCCCTACATCGGACTAGCGGGGCCGGTAGATACGCAGTATTTT.

This clone appeared once. The chain is built from TRBV30 and TRBJ1-1; 7 bases map to TRBD1. Germline assignment: CDR1 GTSNPN and CDR2 SVGIG (reference sequence). With 3 bases clipped from V and 5 bases from J, the junction kept 6 bases outside the gene matches. The CDR3 contains 13 residues. The CDR3 DNA sequence: TGTGCCTGGAGGGTGACAGGGATTACTGAAGCTTTCTTT. Its protein is CAWRVTGITEAFF.

This clone was seen a single time. Written as DNA, the CDR3 is TGTGCCAGCAGCCCGGGAGATAGCGGAAGAGATACGCAGTATTTT. It yields the protein CASSPGDSGRDTQYF. This chain joins TRBV5-4 and TRBJ2-3; TRBD2 is a possible D gene (6 bases). The CDR3 length is 15 residues. CDR1 SGHNT and CDR2 YYREEE come from the germline V gene (reference sequence). V gave up 4 bases and J gave up 5 bases, with 17 bases separating them.

The CDR3 coding sequence is TGTGCCAGCAGCGGATGGGACAGTTCTATTAGGGGCGAGCAGTACTTC. It is translated as CASSGWDSSIRGEQYF. This sequence joins TRBV7-9 and TRBJ2-7, with 7 bases lining up with TRBD1. CDR1 is SEHNR and CDR2 is FQNEAQ in the germline V gene (reference sequence). The CDR3 runs to 16 residues. J lost 6 bases, V lost 5 bases, and 16 bases had no gene match.

CDR3 coding DNA: TGTGCCGGCGGGCGGGGAATCGATGAGCAGTTCTTC. Protein: CAGGRGIDEQFF. The chain recombines TRBV28 with TRBJ2-1; D might be TRBD2 (6 bases). Germline V lookup: CDR1 MDHEN, CDR2 SYDVKM. There are 12 residues in the CDR3. With 11 bases removed from V and 8 bases from J, the gap between germline ends came to 16 bases.

The chain links TRBV2 to TRBJ2-6, with 9 bases lining up with TRBD1. Unmatched junction bases numbered 11, after V lost 5 bases and J lost 3 bases. CDR1 is SNHLY and CDR2 is FYNNEI in the germline V gene. The CDR3 loop spans 18 amino acids. The CDR3 DNA follows: TGTGCCAGCAGTCCCTTGGGGGACAGGGCATTTGGGGCCAACGTCCTGACTTTC. Amino acids: CASSPLGDRAFGANVLTF.

V is TRBV7-8 and J is TRBJ2-3; D is uncertain. Trimming shortened V by 5 bases and J by 3 bases, and 6 bases separated the two germline ends. Germline V gene sequence: CDR1 SGHVS, CDR2 FQNEAQ. CDR3 length: 12 amino acids. The CDR3 DNA is TGTGCCAGCAGCCCAGTGACAGATACGCAGTATTTT. Encoded protein: CASSPVTDTQYF.

The chain recombines TRBV6-4 with TRBJ1-4; 9 positions match TRBD1. CDR1 and CDR2 from the germline V gene are MRHNA and SNTAGT. V dropped 5 bases and J dropped 4; count of bases not matched to a gene: 8. This CDR3 contains 16 residues. Here the CDR3 reads CASSPGQGVLNEKLFF. DNA for the CDR3: TGTGCCAGCAGTCCGGGACAGGGTGTCCTTAATGAAAAACTGTTTTTT.

This rearrangement joins TRBV5-1 to TRBJ2-3; 8 positions match TRBD2. The V gene end was trimmed by 4 bases and the J gene end by 5 bases; junction bases not matched to a gene: 6. Germline CDR1 reads SGHRS; CDR2 reads YFSETQ. The CDR3 is made up of 14 amino acids. CDR3 amino acids: CASSLTGTRDTQYF. Here the CDR3 DNA reads TGCGCCAGCAGCCTCACCGGGACTAGAGATACGCAGTATTTT.

The chain carries TRBV28 and TRBJ1-1; a weak D match, TRBD1 (5 bases). The V end was cut by 7 bases, the J end by 8 bases, with 11 bases between. CDR3 size: 11 residues. Germline CDR1 reads MDHEN; CDR2 reads SYDVKM. CDR3 amino acids: CASNYYREAFF. Here the CDR3 DNA reads TGTGCCAGCAACTACTACAGGGAAGCTTTCTTT.

This chain links TRBV7-9 with TRBJ2-7; D is unclear. There are 13 residues in the CDR3. Trimming removed 3 bases at V and 2 bases at J, with 8 bases between. The germline gives CDR1 SEHNR, CDR2 FQNEAQ (reference sequence). CDR3 nucleotide sequence: TGTGCCAGCAGCTTCCTAGGTCCCTACGAGCAGTACTTC. It specifies CASSFLGPYEQYF. The full variable domain, rest sourced from reference TRBV7-9 and TRBJ2-7, is DTGVSQNPRHKITKRGQNVTFRCDPISEHNRLYWYRQTLGQGPEFLTYFQNEAQLEKSRLLSDRFSAERPKGSFSTLEIQRTEQGDSAMYLCASSFLGPYEQYFGPGTRLTVT.

The chain has TRBV18 and TRBJ1-2; 10 nucleotides agree with TRBD1. Trimming cost V 3 bases and J 4 bases; bases outside gene matches: 8. From germline, CDR1 is KGHSH and CDR2 LQKENI. The CDR3 has 16 residues. This CDR3 is CASSPVPGQGIYGYTF. CDR3 DNA sequence: TGTGCCAGCTCACCCGTACCGGGACAGGGGATCTATGGCTACACCTTC.

This chain uses TRBV19 with TRBJ2-7; unclear D gene. The CDR3 runs 13 residues. Germline lookup yields CDR1 LNHDA and CDR2 SQIVND (reference sequence). Trimming shortened V by 6 bases and J by 2 bases, and 11 bases separated the two germline ends. The CDR3 region has the DNA TGTGCCAGTAGCCCCTCAGGTCCCTACGAGCAGTACTTC. It encodes CASSPSGPYEQYF.

The chain employs TRBV28 and TRBJ1-5; TRBD1 matches at 10 bases. The CDR3 is made up of 15 amino acids. Germline values: CDR1 MDHEN, CDR2 SYDVKM. After removal of 5 bases from V and 6 bases from J, the junction contained 7 bases not matched to a gene. The CDR3 nucleotides are TGTGCCAGCAGTACCGACAGGGGGCTGAGTCAGCCCCAGCATTTT. Its protein is CASSTDRGLSQPQHF.

The chain links TRBV5-4 to TRBJ1-2; D is unresolved. The CDR3 consists of 13 residues. V dropped 2 bases and J dropped 4 bases, with 9 bases sitting between them. CDR1 and CDR2 (germline): SGHNT, YYREEE (reference sequence). Written as DNA, the CDR3 is TGTGCCAGCAGCTTTTCCAGAACCTATGGCTACACCTTC. Translating gives CASSFSRTYGYTF.

The chain has TRBV6-6 and TRBJ2-1; 12 bases are a match to TRBD1. The J segment lost 8 bases and the V segment lost 8 bases, leaving 7 bases of the junction unmatched. The V gene's germline CDR1 is MNHNY and CDR2 SVGAGI (reference sequence). CDR3 length equals 14 residues. The CDR3 reads CASRGQGARDEQFF. DNA for the CDR3: TGTGCCAGCCGGGGACAGGGGGCTAGAGATGAGCAGTTCTTC.

The chain uses TRBV5-5 and TRBJ1-1; D remains unclear. V shed 2 bases and J shed 6 bases, with 11 bases lying between them. CDR3 length: 13 residues. Germline V gene lookup returns CDR1 SGHKS and CDR2 YYEKEE (reference sequence). CDR3 residues: CASSLTSLPEAFF. The DNA for the CDR3 is TGTGCCAGCAGCTTAACTAGCTTACCTGAAGCTTTCTTT. The full variable domain, completed using reference TRBV5-5 and TRBJ1-1, is DAGVTQSPTHLIKTRGQQVTLRCSPISGHKSVSWYQQVLGQGPQFIFQYYEKEERGRGNFPDRFSARQFPNYSSELNVNALLLGDSALYLCASSLTSLPEAFFGQGTRLTVV.